This T cell receptor beta chain was identified during a study of T cell repertoires in cytomegalovirus infection. Each CDR3 protein gets one entry after TCRdb re-called the reads with MiXCR. The sample contains some 900,000 distinct CDR3 sequences, approximately 29% of which appear only once. V dropped 0 bases and J dropped 10 bases, with 13 bases sitting between them. This CDR3 comprises 14 residues. Germline CDR1 reads LNHDA; CDR2 reads SQIVND (reference sequence). For this clonotype: Its antigen is undetermined.

Source: cultured CD8+ T cells from PBMCs, taken from culture after CMV antigen stimulation. The chain combines TRBV19 with TRBJ2-1; D is possibly TRBD1 (6 bases). This TCR was recovered from a human donor in good health (CMV status not recorded). Some clones in this sample may be carry-over from other donors' samples. The CDR3 is CASSIDGRGWEQFF. The CDR3 DNA reads as TGTGCCAGTAGTATAGACGGCAGGGGTTGGGAGCAGTTCTTC. The complete variable domain, with remaining parts taken from reference TRBV19 and TRBJ2-1, reads DGGITQSPKYLFRKEGQNVTLSCEQNLNHDAMYWYRQDPGQGLRLIYYSQIVNDFQKGDIAEGYSVSREKKESFPLTVTSAQKNPTAFYLCASSIDGRGWEQFFGPGTRLTVL.